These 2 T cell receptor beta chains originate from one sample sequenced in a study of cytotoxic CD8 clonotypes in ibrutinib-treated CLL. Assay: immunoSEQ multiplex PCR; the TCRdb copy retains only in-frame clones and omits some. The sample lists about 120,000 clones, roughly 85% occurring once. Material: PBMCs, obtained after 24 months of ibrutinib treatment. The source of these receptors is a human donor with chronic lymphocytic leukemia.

This chain's CDR3 is CASSAPDRGGYGYTF. The CDR3 DNA follows: TGTGCCAGCAGCGCGCCGGACAGGGGGGGTTATGGCTACACCTTC. The chain carries TRBV9 and TRBJ1-2; 10 nucleotides line up with TRBD1. CDR3 size: 15 residues. With 3 bases clipped from V and 5 bases from J, the junction kept 7 bases outside the gene matches. CDR1 and CDR2 from the germline V gene are SGDLS and YYNGEE.

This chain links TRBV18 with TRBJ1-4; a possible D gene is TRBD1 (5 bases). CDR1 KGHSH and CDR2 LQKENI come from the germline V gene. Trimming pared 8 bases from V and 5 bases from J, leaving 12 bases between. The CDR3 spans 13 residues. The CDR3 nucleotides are TGTGCCAGCGGGCAGGGATTGAATGAAAAACTGTTTTTT. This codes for CASGQGLNEKLFF.